Below, 19 T cell receptor beta chains from the same sample are listed, as sequenced in a study of blood T cell repertoires in COVID-19. Assay used: immunoSEQ multiplex PCR; TCRdb lists only in-frame clones, some missing. The table shows 280,000 or so clones, with just under 90% occurring only once. Material for sequencing was PBMCs or T cells enriched from blood (not recorded which). These receptors originate from a woman aged 45-65 years who had been exposed to COVID-19.

Worth noting for this clone: This same CDR3 is encoded by further DNA sequences in the sample. The rearrangement joins TRBV30 to TRBJ1-6; D is unclear. V was cut by 0 bases and J by 7 bases, with 13 bases left in between. The length of the CDR3 is 15 residues. Germline CDR1 and CDR2: GTSNPN and SVGIG (reference sequence). The chain's CDR3 is CAWSVPGGGNSPLHF. The CDR3 DNA follows: TGTGCCTGGAGTGTACCGGGAGGCGGAAATTCACCCCTCCACTTT.

V is TRBV7-2 and J is TRBJ2-1, with TRBD2 identical over 14 bases. Trimming took 4 bases from V and 11 from J; bases not matched to a gene: 4. Germline V CDR1 and CDR2: SGHTA, FQGNSA. The CDR3 is 14 amino acids. Written as DNA, the CDR3 is TGTGCCAGCAGCTCGACTAGCGGGGGGGGAAAGCAGTTCTTC. Its translation is CASSSTSGGGKQFF.

This clone showed up just once. The CDR3 nucleotides read TGTGCCAGCAGCCCCCAGGGACAGGGCTCCTACAATGAGCAGTTCTTC. Amino acids: CASSPQGQGSYNEQFF. The rearrangement joins TRBV7-2 to TRBJ2-1; 9 positions agree with TRBD1. J lost 0 bases, V lost 5 bases, and 5 bases had no gene match. The CDR3 runs to 16 residues. Germline V gene data show CDR1 as SGHTA and CDR2 as FQGNSA.

CDR3 bases: TGTGCCAGCTCCCAACGGGGGGAGCAGTTCTTC. Amino acid sequence: CASSQRGEQFF. V and J are TRBV18 and TRBJ2-1; weak D call: TRBD2 (6 bases). Trimming shortened V by 6 bases and J by 10 bases, and 10 bases separated the two germline ends. CDR1 KGHSH and CDR2 LQKENI come from the germline V gene. The CDR3 has 11 amino acids. The full variable domain, rest sourced from reference TRBV18 and TRBJ2-1, is NAGVMQNPRHLVRRRGQEARLRCSPMKGHSHVYWYRQLPEEGLKFMVYLQKENIIDESGMPKERFSAEFPKEGPSILRIQQVVRGDSAAYFCASSQRGEQFFGPGTRLTVL.

CDR3 in amino acids: CASTSRTSGGASYEQYF. CDR3 in DNA: TGTGCCAGCACCTCCCGGACTAGCGGGGGGGCTTCCTACGAGCAGTACTTC. The chain is built from TRBV7-2 and TRBJ2-7; the match to TRBD2 covers 15 bases. Germline V lookup: CDR1 SGHTA, CDR2 FQGNSA. V dropped 7 bases and J dropped 1; count of bases not matched to a gene: 8. The CDR3 extends over 17 amino acids.

The V gene is TRBV4-1, the J gene TRBJ1-5; no definite D call. Trimming left V 0 bases short and J 3 bases short, with 12 bases between. Germline lookup yields CDR1 MGHRA and CDR2 YSYEKL. This CDR3 comprises 16 residues. The CDR3 loop is CASSQEAPGFNQPQHF. For the CDR3, the DNA is TGCGCCAGCAGCCAAGAGGCCCCGGGATTCAATCAGCCCCAGCATTTT.

CDR3 nucleotide sequence: TGTGCCTGGAACGCAGTCTCTGGAAACACCATATATTTT. It is translated as CAWNAVSGNTIYF. The chain employs TRBV30 and TRBJ1-3; no reliable D call. From germline, CDR1 is GTSNPN and CDR2 SVGIG (reference sequence). V was pared by 4 bases and J by 0 bases, with 7 bases between. This CDR3 is built from 13 residues. Filled out from reference TRBV30 and TRBJ1-3, the complete variable domain reads SQTIHQWPATLVQPVGSPLSLECTVEGTSNPNLYWYRQAAGRGLQLLFYSVGIGQISSEVPQNLSASRPQDRQFILSSKKLLLSDSGFYLCAWNAVSGNTIYFGEGSWLTVV.

This chain links TRBV5-4 with TRBJ1-4; TRBD1 matches at 9 bases. This CDR3 has 16 amino acids. Germline V gene lookup returns CDR1 SGHNT and CDR2 YYREEE (reference sequence). J lost 4 bases, V lost 0 bases, and 4 bases had no gene match. The CDR3 sequence: CASSLVPGQGNEKLFF. The CDR3 DNA reads as TGTGCCAGCAGCTTGGTACCGGGACAGGGTAATGAAAAACTGTTTTTT.

The gene calls are TRBV18 and TRBJ2-7; TRBD1 aligns across 7 bases. The germline CDR1 and CDR2 sequences are KGHSH and LQKENI. CDR3 length: 14 residues. Germline trimming cut 5 bases from V and 5 bases from J; bases unmatched to any gene: 9. The CDR3: CASSVDRESHEQYF. Written as DNA, the CDR3 is TGTGCCAGCTCAGTCGACAGGGAGAGCCACGAGCAGTACTTC.

The chain is built from TRBV4-1 and TRBJ2-2; a weak D match, TRBD1 (6 bases). The CDR3 spans 14 residues. Trimming pared 4 bases from V and 1 base from J, leaving 7 bases between. Germline CDR1 and CDR2: MGHRA and YSYEKL. CDR3 nucleotides: TGCGCCAGCAGCCTAGGGGGGAACACCGGGGAGCTGTTTTTT. This sequence encodes CASSLGGNTGELFF.

This chain links TRBV5-1 with TRBJ2-5; D might be TRBD2 (7 bases). Per the germline V gene, CDR1 is SGHRS and CDR2 is YFSETQ. The V and J ends lost 7 bases and 4 bases respectively, with 17 bases between them. The CDR3 sequence is 14 residues long. CDR3 residues: CASSDPGGGETQYF. Written as DNA, the CDR3 is TGCGCCAGCTCCGATCCGGGGGGCGGAGAGACCCAGTACTTC.

The rearrangement joins TRBV9 to TRBJ1-3; D is undetermined. V lost 7 bases and J lost 4, with 18 bases in between. From germline, CDR1 is SGDLS and CDR2 YYNGEE. CDR3 length: 15 residues. DNA of the CDR3: TGTGCCAGCGAAACGGGGTTTGGGAGGGGAAACACCATATATTTT. It yields the protein CASETGFGRGNTIYF.

About this clone itself: Germline is not matched at one junction end, which may reflect a read error. The V call is TRBV2, the J call TRBJ2-5, with D maybe TRBD2 (7 bases). Germline V lookup: CDR1 SNHLY, CDR2 FYNNEI. The length of the CDR3 is 14 residues. DNA for the CDR3: TGTGCCAGCAGGCCGTGGGAGGGACAAGGGACCCAGTACTTC. As protein: CASRPWEGQGTQYF.

The chain links TRBV6-1 to TRBJ1-5; possible D gene TRBD1, 6 bases. With 3 bases removed from V and 4 bases from J, the gap between germline ends came to 13 bases. CDR1 is MNHNS, CDR2 SASEGT, per germline. The CDR3 spans 15 residues. This chain's CDR3 is CASSDFRQGNQPQHF. The CDR3 DNA follows: TGTGCCAGCAGTGATTTTCGGCAGGGGAATCAGCCCCAGCATTTT.

The J gene is TRBJ1-4, the V gene TRBV7-2, with D possibly being TRBD1 (6 bases). V was cut by 5 bases and J by 8 bases, with 15 bases left in between. The length of the CDR3 is 14 residues. Germline CDR1 and CDR2: SGHTA and FQGNSA. In DNA form, the CDR3 reads TGTGCCAGCAGCCGTTCAGGGGATGGGGAAAAACTGTTTTTT. This encodes CASSRSGDGEKLFF.

This clone showed up just a few times. The V call is TRBV28, the J call TRBJ1-6; 7 nucleotides line up with TRBD1. Germline values: CDR1 MDHEN, CDR2 SYDVKM. V lost 1 base and J lost 11; bases outside the gene matches: 17. The CDR3 loop spans 18 amino acids. The CDR3 DNA reads as TGTGCCAGCAGTTTATCCCCCCTGACAGGGATCCTTGTGCCACCCCTCCACTTT. The encoded protein is CASSLSPLTGILVPPLHF.

The rearrangement joins TRBV3-1 (or the pseudogene TRBV3-2) to TRBJ1-2, with D uncertain. The germline CDR1 and CDR2 sequences are LGHDT and YNNKEL (reference sequence). CDR3 length equals 11 residues. Trimming took 5 bases from V and 5 from J, leaving 6 bases between them. In nucleotides, the CDR3 is TGTGCCAGCAGCTATTCGTATGGCTACACCTTC. Protein: CASSYSYGYTF.

V and J are TRBV27 and TRBJ2-2; 10 nucleotides line up with TRBD2. The CDR3 totals 18 residues. The germline CDR1 and CDR2 sequences are MNHEY and SMNVEV (reference sequence). V shed 6 bases, J shed 4 bases, and the junction held 14 bases outside the gene matches. Written as DNA, the CDR3 is TGTGCCAGCAGCTTTAGGGTAGCGGGGGGCCTGGGCACCGGGGAGCTGTTTTTT. Translating gives CASSFRVAGGLGTGELFF.

The chain is built from TRBV7-9 and TRBJ1-1, with 8 bases aligning to TRBD1. V dropped 5 bases and J dropped 7; count of bases not matched to a gene: 9. CDR1 and CDR2 from the germline V gene are SEHNR and FQNEAQ (reference sequence). The CDR3 has 14 amino acids. CDR3 protein: CASSPQGQGGEAFF. The CDR3 nucleotides are TGTGCCAGCAGCCCCCAAGGACAGGGCGGTGAAGCTTTCTTT.